This T cell receptor (beta chain) was obtained from a study of shared clonotypes between healthy human individuals. Study-level points and caveats: Clonotype sharing across donors was expected to vary with sequencing depth. Relative to memory subsets, naive subsets generally showed larger estimated richness.

For this clone: Its antigen is still unknown.

Repertoires were generated with immunoSEQ multiplex PCR, while TCRdb's copy carries only in-frame clones and drops some. The repertoire has just over 2,000,000 clones, roughly 94% of them found once; the top ten carry roughly 1%. CD45RO-negative CD8 cells positively selected for CCR7 made up the naive population, which excluded terminally differentiated effector memory CD45RA+ cells. From germline, CDR1 is SGHNT and CDR2 YYREEE (reference sequence). The CDR3 sequence is 16 residues long. V shed 0 bases, J shed 4 bases, and the junction held 5 bases outside the gene matches. This sequence originates from a man younger than 35 in good health. This rearrangement joins TRBV5-4 to TRBJ2-7; the match to TRBD1 covers 12 bases. What was sequenced was naive CD8+ T cells sorted from blood. CDR3 amino acids: CASSLVGTGGGYEQYF. Written as DNA, the CDR3 is TGTGCCAGCAGCTTGGTCGGGACAGGGGGCGGGTACGAGCAGTACTTC.